Listed here are 32 T cell receptor beta chains from one sample, sequenced in a study of CD8 T cells in ankylosing spondylitis. Antigen specificity for these receptors is unknown. TCRdb called the 5' RACE reads again in MiXCR, with one record for every CDR3 protein. In the table there are roughly 300,000 distinct CDR3 sequences, 6.5% to 10% of which are singletons. Study-wide points: Apparently characteristic of ankylosing spondylitis blood was a TCR beta motif (about 8 highly homologous variants).

What was sequenced was blood, either unsorted or a sorted T cell fraction (not recorded which). Every receptor here comes from a male donor with ankylosing spondylitis.

This clonotype has at least ten counts. The rearrangement uses TRBV7-9 and TRBJ2-1; D not certain. The CDR3 is 12 residues long. The V end lost 5 bases, the J end lost 11 bases, and 13 bases lay between the germline ends. Germline lookup yields CDR1 SEHNR and CDR2 FQNEAQ (reference sequence). The CDR3 reads CASSHPRAQQFF. The DNA for the CDR3 is TGTGCCAGCAGCCATCCCCGGGCCCAGCAGTTCTTC.

This clonotype has ten or more counts. V usage is TRBV5-1 and J usage is TRBJ2-1, with D maybe TRBD2 (6 bases). This CDR3 is 14 amino acids long. CDR1 and CDR2 from the germline V gene are SGHRS and YFSETQ. The ends were cut back, 7 bases at V and 10 bases at J, with 21 bases in the middle. The CDR3: CASAVGGRGLEQFF. As DNA, the CDR3 is TGCGCCAGCGCTGTGGGAGGAAGGGGCCTCGAGCAGTTCTTC.

The chain employs TRBV12-3 or TRBV12-4 and TRBJ2-7, with TRBD1 identical over 9 bases. This CDR3 is 15 amino acids long. The junction had 9 bases not matched to a gene; V was cut back by 6 bases and J by 3 bases. The CDR3 is CASSRTGTGNYEQYF. CDR3 nucleotides: TGTGCCAGCAGCAGGACCGGGACAGGGAACTACGAGCAGTACTTC.

This clonotype has at least ten counts. The chain has TRBV7-9 and TRBJ2-1, with a tentative D call TRBD2 (5 bases). The germline V and J ends were trimmed by 2 bases and 8 bases, with 7 bases remaining between them. The CDR3 totals 12 residues. The germline V gene has CDR1 SEHNR and CDR2 FQNEAQ (reference sequence). CDR3 coding DNA: TGTGCCAGCAGCTTACTCGGGGATGAGCAGTTCTTC. Residues: CASSLLGDEQFF.

V usage is TRBV4-3 and J usage is TRBJ2-2, with 9 bases fitting TRBD2. From germline, CDR1 is LGHNA and CDR2 YSLEER. Unmatched junction bases numbered 6, after V lost 0 bases and J lost 4 bases. CDR3 length equals 17 residues. The CDR3 DNA is TGCGCCAGCAGCCAAGATGGAGTAGCGGGAGTCACCGGGGAGCTGTTTTTT. It encodes CASSQDGVAGVTGELFF.

This clonotype was seen ten or more times. The chain uses TRBV29-1 and TRBJ2-3; D is perhaps TRBD2 (5 bases). Trimming stripped 7 bases from V and 6 bases from J, with 11 bases between. CDR1 SQVTM and CDR2 ANQGSEA come from the germline V gene. The CDR3 contains 11 residues. In nucleotides, the CDR3 is TGCAGCGGCCGGGGAAGGGATACGCAGTATTTT. This translates into CSGRGRDTQYF.

This clonotype was counted many times. The genes are TRBV6-5 and TRBJ2-2; D is unclear. In germline, CDR1 is MNHEY, CDR2 SVGAGI. The CDR3 length is 15 residues. Trimming stripped 4 bases from V and 6 bases from J, with 15 bases between. CDR3 loop: CASSSQVGVPGELFF. CDR3 DNA sequence: TGTGCCAGCAGTTCCCAAGTTGGAGTCCCCGGGGAGCTGTTTTTT.

The chain recombines TRBV5-1 with TRBJ2-7; weak D call: TRBD2 (6 bases). Per germline, CDR1 SGHRS and CDR2 YFSETQ. V dropped 0 bases and J dropped 4 bases, with 14 bases sitting between them. There are 15 residues in the CDR3. CDR3 in DNA: TGCGCCAGCAGCTTGGATGAGTTAGCGGTTTACGAGCAGTACTTC. It is translated as CASSLDELAVYEQYF.

Only a few counts were recorded for this clonotype. CDR3: CASRPRQEINTEAFF. CDR3 bases: TGTGCCAGCAGACCGAGACAGGAAATAAACACTGAAGCTTTCTTT. This chain links TRBV6-2 or TRBV6-3 with TRBJ1-1; possible D gene TRBD1, 6 bases. Germline V lookup: CDR1 MNHEY, CDR2 SVGEGT. The germline V and J ends were trimmed by 6 bases and 2 bases, with 16 bases remaining between them. This CDR3 spans 15 amino acids.

This clonotype was counted at least ten times. The chain employs TRBV6-2 or TRBV6-3 and TRBJ2-3, with TRBD2 matching over 7 bases. Germline V gene lookup returns CDR1 MNHEY and CDR2 SVGEGT. This CDR3 contains 14 residues. Trimming at V came to 6 bases and at J to 0 bases, leaving 3 bases not matched to a gene. CDR3 in DNA: TGTGCCAGCAGACTAGCGCTTAGCACAGATACGCAGTATTTT. Translating gives CASRLALSTDTQYF.

Ten or more counts support this clonotype. The CDR3 is CSVEGQTQETQYF. CDR3 nucleotides: TGCAGCGTTGAAGGGCAGACCCAAGAGACCCAGTACTTC. The chain uses TRBV29-1 and TRBJ2-5; D is ambiguous. This CDR3 has 13 amino acids. V lost 1 base and J 1 base, leaving 7 bases between the germline ends. Germline loops: CDR1 SQVTM, CDR2 ANQGSEA.

This clonotype was found many times. The rearrangement links TRBV28 to TRBJ1-4; D call uncertain. CDR3 length: 13 residues. Germline V gene lookup returns CDR1 MDHEN and CDR2 SYDVKM. V was shortened by 6 bases and J by 7 bases, with 12 bases between the two germline ends. The CDR3 DNA reads as TGTGCCAGCAGCACTTTCAAGGGTGAAAAACTGTTTTTT. It codes for CASSTFKGEKLFF.

This clonotype was seen a handful of times. The chain is built from TRBV4-2 and TRBJ2-1; 9 nucleotides align to TRBD2. V was pared by 0 bases and J by 9 bases, with 15 bases of the junction left unmatched. CDR1 is LGHNA, CDR2 YNFKEQ, per germline. The CDR3 loop spans 18 amino acids. CDR3 nucleotide sequence: TGTGCCAGCAGCCAAGATCTGGCTAGCGGGACCCCAATCGGTGAGCAGTTCTTC. This gives the protein CASSQDLASGTPIGEQFF.

This clonotype was counted a few times. The chain employs TRBV11-2 and TRBJ2-7; a weak D match, TRBD1 (5 bases). Trimming took off 5 bases at V and 7 bases at J, with 21 bases between the two ends. There are 15 residues in the CDR3. CDR1 is SGHAT, CDR2 FQNNGV, per germline. CDR3 nucleotide sequence: TGTGCCAGCAGCCCCGAAGGCGCAGGGCAAGTGGAGCAGTACTTC. This gives the protein CASSPEGAGQVEQYF.

The genes are TRBV19 and TRBJ2-2, with D perhaps TRBD1 or TRBD2 (5 bases each). The germline gives CDR1 LNHDA, CDR2 SQIVND (reference sequence). This CDR3 spans 16 amino acids. The V and J ends lost 5 bases and 2 bases respectively, with 15 bases between them. The CDR3 here is CASSARGRGNTGELFF. CDR3 nucleotide sequence: TGTGCCAGTAGTGCCCGTGGCCGGGGCAACACCGGGGAGCTGTTTTTT.

The sample holds many counts of this clonotype. The genes are TRBV20-1 and TRBJ2-5; TRBD1 matches 7 bases. This CDR3 spans 14 amino acids. Germline trimming cut 6 bases from V and 5 bases from J; bases unmatched to any gene: 12. Germline CDR1 is DFQATT and CDR2 is SNEGSKA (reference sequence). The DNA for the CDR3 is TGCAGTGCACCGGACAGAAGGGGGCAGGAGACCCAGTACTTC. This translates into CSAPDRRGQETQYF.

This clonotype was observed at least ten times. The gene calls are TRBV29-1 and TRBJ2-1; D is possibly TRBD1 (5 bases). V was trimmed by 4 bases and J by 16 bases, leaving 14 bases between them. Germline loops: CDR1 SQVTM, CDR2 ANQGSEA. The CDR3 loop spans 10 amino acids. The CDR3 nucleotides are TGCAGCGTTGGGCAGGGAAGGGATTTCTTC. Amino acids: CSVGQGRDFF.

This chain links TRBV3-1 with TRBJ2-7, with D unclear. V was shortened by 2 bases and J by 1 base, with 9 bases between the two germline ends. Germline V lookup: CDR1 LGHDT, CDR2 YNNKEL (reference sequence). This CDR3 region has 14 residues. The CDR3 coding sequence is TGTGCCAGCAGCCAATATGTCACTTCCTACGAGCAGTACTTC. Amino acid sequence: CASSQYVTSYEQYF.

The J gene is TRBJ2-3, the V gene TRBV6-5, with D possibly matching TRBD1 (6 bases). The CDR3 contains 17 residues. Germline CDR1 and CDR2: MNHEY and SVGAGI. With 2 bases removed from V and 1 base from J, the gap between germline ends came to 16 bases. Here the CDR3 DNA reads TGTGCCAGCAGTTACCCCTTCGGGGCAGGGGGCACAGATACGCAGTATTTT. It codes for CASSYPFGAGGTDTQYF.

The rearrangement links TRBV6-1 to TRBJ1-6; the D is unclear. Germline CDR1 reads MNHNS; CDR2 reads SASEGT. The CDR3 totals 13 residues. The V and J ends lost 7 bases and 9 bases respectively, with 13 bases between them. The CDR3 sequence: CASTLAVGSPLHF. The CDR3 DNA is TGTGCCAGCACTCTAGCAGTAGGTTCACCCCTCCACTTT.

V is TRBV10-3 and J is TRBJ1-4; D uncertain. From germline, CDR1 is ENHRY and CDR2 SYGVKD. Trimming shortened V by 7 bases and J by 4 bases, and 7 bases separated the two germline ends. The CDR3 is made up of 12 amino acids. The CDR3 sequence is CAIMQNNEKLFF. CDR3 sequence (DNA): TGTGCCATCATGCAGAATAATGAAAAACTGTTTTTT.

The rearrangement links TRBV5-6 to TRBJ2-7; 9 bases fit TRBD1. V was pared by 4 bases and J by 3 bases, with 11 bases of the junction left unmatched. The germline V gene has CDR1 SGHDT and CDR2 YYEEEE. The CDR3 has 16 amino acids. CDR3 protein: CASSNFPGTGFYEQYF. CDR3 bases: TGTGCCAGCAGCAACTTCCCCGGGACAGGGTTCTACGAGCAGTACTTC.

Only a few counts were recorded for this clonotype. This chain uses TRBV29-1 with TRBJ2-1; 10 bases line up with TRBD2. CDR3 size: 15 residues. Per the germline V gene, CDR1 is SQVTM and CDR2 is ANQGSEA. The ends lost 6 bases at V and 6 bases at J; junction bases unmatched: 11. CDR3 bases: TGCAGCGTACGGACTAGCGGCTCTCGAGGCAATGAGCAGTTCTTC. Residues: CSVRTSGSRGNEQFF.

This clonotype was observed many times. The V and J genes are TRBV20-1 and TRBJ2-7; the match to TRBD2 covers 11 bases. The CDR3 runs to 13 residues. Germline-derived CDR1 and CDR2 are DFQATT and SNEGSKA (reference sequence). Germline trimming cut 5 bases from V and 4 bases from J; bases unmatched to any gene: 4. Here the CDR3 DNA reads TGCAGTGCTGGGACTAGCGGAGAATACGAGCAGTACTTC. Translating gives CSAGTSGEYEQYF.

This rearrangement joins TRBV7-8 to TRBJ1-5; 9 positions agree with TRBD1. The CDR3 has 15 amino acids. The V and J ends lost 0 bases and 6 bases, in that order; junction bases with no gene match: 3. Germline-derived CDR1 and CDR2 are SGHVS and FQNEAQ. CDR3 DNA: TGTGCCAGCAGCTTAGCTTGGACAGGGGTTCAGCCCCAGCATTTT. Translation: CASSLAWTGVQPQHF.

This chain links TRBV18 with TRBJ1-5, with TRBD1 identical over 9 bases. The CDR3 extends over 15 amino acids. V trimming: 6 bases; J trimming: 7 bases; junction bases outside the gene matches: 10. Germline assignment: CDR1 KGHSH and CDR2 LQKENI. CDR3 residues: CASSLAGTGTQPQHF. CDR3 nucleotide sequence: TGTGCCAGCTCGCTAGCCGGGACAGGGACCCAGCCCCAGCATTTT.

This clonotype was seen repeatedly, ten times or more. The chain combines TRBV12-3 or TRBV12-4 with TRBJ2-7; 7 bases align to TRBD1. The CDR3 loop spans 14 amino acids. V lost 5 bases to trimming and J lost 0 bases; unmatched junction nucleotides: 4. CDR3 sequence: CASSGTDSSYEQYF. The CDR3 coding sequence is TGTGCCAGCAGTGGGACAGATAGCTCCTACGAGCAGTACTTC.

The sample holds a few counts of this clonotype. This chain uses TRBV5-1 with TRBJ2-1; 10 bases are shared with TRBD2. Trimming cost V 0 bases and J 9 bases; bases outside gene matches: 9. Germline values: CDR1 SGHRS, CDR2 YFSETQ. The CDR3 contains 16 residues. CDR3 amino acids: CASSLASRLAGAEQFF. As DNA, the CDR3 is TGCGCCAGCAGCTTGGCTTCTCGGCTAGCGGGAGCTGAGCAGTTCTTC. The full variable domain, with the rest looked up from reference TRBV5-1 and TRBJ2-1, is KAGVTQTPRYLIKTRGQQVTLSCSPISGHRSVSWYQQTPGQGLQFLFEYFSETQRNKGNFPGRFSGRQFSNSRSEMNVSTLELGDSALYLCASSLASRLAGAEQFFGPGTRLTVL.

This clonotype turned up a few times. V gene TRBV6-2 or TRBV6-3 combines with J gene TRBJ1-2, with D uncertain. This CDR3 has 13 residues. CDR1 and CDR2 from the germline V gene are MNHEY and SVGEGT. V was trimmed by 7 bases and J by 4 bases, leaving 13 bases between them. The CDR3 region is CASTQGPIYGYTF. The CDR3 DNA is TGTGCCAGCACCCAAGGACCGATCTATGGCTACACCTTC.

The rearrangement links TRBV6-2 or TRBV6-3 to TRBJ1-5, with 7 positions matching TRBD1. Germline CDR1 MNHEY, CDR2 SVGEGT. The CDR3 totals 15 residues. J was trimmed by 1 base and V by 5 bases; bases with no gene match: 5. The CDR3 loop reads CASSSRQGSNQPQHF. DNA of the CDR3: TGTGCCAGCAGTAGCCGACAGGGAAGCAATCAGCCCCAGCATTTT.

Ten or more counts support this clonotype. CDR3 sequence: CASRAADLAEQFF. The CDR3 DNA reads as TGCGCCAGCAGAGCAGCGGATCTCGCTGAGCAGTTCTTC. This chain connects TRBV5-1 to TRBJ2-1, with D tentatively TRBD2 (5 bases). V lost 5 bases and J 9 bases, leaving 15 bases between the germline ends. CDR1 and CDR2 (germline): SGHRS, YFSETQ. The CDR3 covers 13 residues.

This clonotype was counted between two and nine times. This CDR3 reads CSARGSSVSQETQYF. In DNA form, the CDR3 reads TGCAGTGCTAGAGGGAGTAGTGTGTCACAAGAGACCCAGTACTTC. V usage is TRBV20-1 and J usage is TRBJ2-5, with D hard to call. This CDR3 contains 15 residues. Trimming left V 1 base short and J 2 bases short, with 14 bases between. CDR1 is DFQATT and CDR2 is SNEGSKA in the germline V gene (reference sequence).